Listed below are T cell receptor beta chains from one sample, sequenced in a study of blood T cells in healthy people across ages. TCRdb redid the calling of the 5' RACE reads with MiXCR, one entry per CDR3 protein. The sample comprises a few hundred thousand distinct CDR3 sequences, about a quarter of which are singletons, and about 3.9% rests with the top ten. The same data also contributed to another study, on T cells of mothers and their children.

The sample consisted of blood. These TCRs come from a boy aged 2-15 years in good health. CDR3s include the opening cysteine and the closing phenylalanine or tryptophan.

v_gene,CDR3aa
TRBV7-9,CASSDYPTGWSTEAFF
TRBV20-1,CSAAEKAYEQYF
TRBV12-3/TRBV12-4,CASSWGNTIYF
TRBV7-9,CASSAITGQANEKLFF
TRBV5-1,CASSLAGIGTDTQYF
TRBV29-1,CSVHGRLAVGEQFF
TRBV5-1,CASSLGGYNEQFF
TRBV28,CASIWGNNSPLHF
TRBV7-7,CASSQNRADETQYF
TRBV20-1,CSAINGGHSTDTQYF
TRBV7-2,CASSPRGGTVGVNYGYTF
TRBV20-1,CSAEASTGLYGYTF
TRBV7-9,CASSPNSEQFF
TRBV10-2,CASSGISGGFSTDTQYF
TRBV10-3,CAVGPEGTYGYTF
TRBV5-1,CASSSWTSGDNEQFF
TRBV20-1,CSARELAGGIVNYNEQFF